This entry lists 29 T cell receptor beta chains sequenced from one sample in a study of cytomegalovirus exposure and HLA in healthy donors. Assay: immunoSEQ multiplex PCR; the TCRdb copy retains only in-frame clones and omits some. The data hold some 320,000 clones, with around 90% observed a single time. Sequenced sample: PBMCs. The receptors here all came from a woman aged 25-40 years in good health and CMV-seropositive.

This clone has ten or more counts. This chain connects TRBV4-3 to TRBJ1-5; no definite D call. The V end was cut by 4 bases, the J end by 6 bases, with 13 bases between. The CDR3 has 14 residues. Germline CDR1 and CDR2: LGHNA and YSLEER. The CDR3 here is CASSPSWGSQPQHF. CDR3 sequence (DNA): TGCGCCAGCAGCCCCTCATGGGGAAGTCAGCCCCAGCATTTT.

This clone appeared once. The gene calls are TRBV5-6 and TRBJ1-2, with 11 bases that match TRBD1. CDR1 SGHDT and CDR2 YYEEEE come from the germline V gene. V trimming: 4 bases; J trimming: 5 bases; junction bases outside the gene matches: 7. The CDR3 is 15 amino acids. The CDR3 loop reads CASSLTDRGHYGYTF. CDR3 coding DNA: TGTGCCAGCAGCCTAACGGACAGGGGGCATTATGGCTACACCTTC.

The chain carries TRBV6-1 and TRBJ2-1; no clear D. V was clipped by 0 bases and J by 4 bases, with 13 bases between them. This CDR3 region has 16 residues. Germline CDR1 reads MNHNS; CDR2 reads SASEGT. This CDR3 reads CASSEAFQRQYNEQFF. The CDR3 DNA sequence: TGTGCCAGCAGTGAAGCTTTCCAGAGGCAATACAATGAGCAGTTCTTC.

The V and J genes are TRBV5-8 and TRBJ1-5, with 8 bases that match TRBD1. Germline CDR1 is SGHTS and CDR2 is YDEGEE. This CDR3 spans 15 amino acids. The V and J ends lost 6 bases and 4 bases, in that order; junction bases with no gene match: 9. The CDR3 nucleotides are TGTGCCAGCACGACAGGGGTGGAGGAAAATCAGCCCCAGCATTTT. Translation: CASTTGVEENQPQHF.

The chain couples TRBV27 to TRBJ1-5; D is ambiguous. The CDR3 runs 13 residues. Per the germline V gene, CDR1 is MNHEY and CDR2 is SMNVEV (reference sequence). With 5 bases removed from V and 7 bases from J, the gap between germline ends came to 12 bases. This CDR3 is CASSGVGSQPQHF. CDR3 nucleotides: TGTGCCAGCAGTGGGGTGGGGAGCCAGCCCCAGCATTTT.

V gene TRBV19 combines with J gene TRBJ2-2, with 11 bases aligning to TRBD1. The junction had 4 bases not matched to a gene; V was cut back by 5 bases and J by 2 bases. CDR3 length equals 16 residues. Germline-derived CDR1 and CDR2 are LNHDA and SQIVND (reference sequence). CDR3 nucleotides: TGTGCCAGTAGTCGGGACAGGGGGATAAACACCGGGGAGCTGTTTTTT. It codes for CASSRDRGINTGELFF.

J is TRBJ1-1 and V is TRBV7-6; the D is unclear. CDR3 length: 18 amino acids. Germline assignment: CDR1 SGHVS and CDR2 FNYEAQ. V dropped 1 base and J dropped 5 bases, with 23 bases sitting between them. The DNA for the CDR3 is TGTGCCAGCAGCTTAGGAGCCATGCACGGACCACTGGGAACTGAAGCTTTCTTT. Its translation: CASSLGAMHGPLGTEAFF.

J is TRBJ2-7 and V is TRBV6-1, with D uncertain. The germline V gene encodes CDR1 MNHNS and CDR2 SASEGT. The CDR3 sequence is 14 residues long. Between the trimmed V and J ends, which lost 1 base and 3 bases, there was a span of 10 bases. Here the CDR3 reads CASSEDGGYYEQYF. Here the CDR3 DNA reads TGTGCCAGCAGTGAAGATGGCGGTTACTACGAGCAGTACTTC.

This clone has more than one count but fewer than ten. V is TRBV30 and J is TRBJ1-1; D is unclear. Trimming removed 2 bases at V and 0 bases at J, with 7 bases between. From germline, CDR1 is GTSNPN and CDR2 SVGIG (reference sequence). This CDR3 comprises 13 residues. The CDR3 DNA reads as TGTGCCTGGAGTATGGGTATGAACACTGAAGCTTTCTTT. This translates into CAWSMGMNTEAFF. The entire variable domain, with the rest obtained from reference TRBV30 and TRBJ1-1, is as follows: SQTIHQWPATLVQPVGSPLSLECTVEGTSNPNLYWYRQAAGRGLQLLFYSVGIGQISSEVPQNLSASRPQDRQFILSSKKLLLSDSGFYLCAWSMGMNTEAFFGQGTRLTVV.

Note on this clone: Different DNA sequences within this sample yield the same CDR3. The CDR3 spells CASSPVSLSGNTIYF. In DNA, the CDR3 is TGTGCCAGCTCACCCGTTAGCCTCTCTGGAAACACCATATATTTT. J is TRBJ1-3 and V is TRBV18; no firm D call. Trimming shortened V by 3 bases and J by 0 bases, and 9 bases separated the two germline ends. This CDR3 has 15 residues. Germline V gives CDR1 KGHSH, CDR2 LQKENI.

J is TRBJ2-4 and V is TRBV9; TRBD1 is a possible D gene (6 bases). This CDR3 has 17 amino acids. V was trimmed by 0 bases and J by 8 bases, leaving 21 bases between them. The germline V gene has CDR1 SGDLS and CDR2 YYNGEE. The CDR3 here is CASSVGLDSRGEDIQYF. Written as DNA, the CDR3 is TGTGCCAGCAGCGTAGGGCTGGACAGCCGGGGAGAGGACATTCAGTACTTC.

The J gene is TRBJ2-6, the V gene TRBV28; D not resolved. The V and J ends lost 2 bases and 0 bases respectively, with 5 bases between them. CDR1 is MDHEN and CDR2 is SYDVKM in the germline V gene. This CDR3 region has 15 residues. The CDR3 DNA follows: TGTGCCAGCAGTTTAAGGAGCTCTGGGGCCAACGTCCTGACTTTC. Protein: CASSLRSSGANVLTF.

This rearrangement joins TRBV7-6 to TRBJ2-1; perhaps TRBD1 as D (5 bases). With 5 bases removed from V and 8 bases from J, the gap between germline ends came to 10 bases. Germline V gene lookup returns CDR1 SGHVS and CDR2 FNYEAQ. CDR3 length: 12 amino acids. The CDR3 protein is CASSPSGYEQFF. The CDR3 DNA follows: TGTGCCAGCAGCCCCTCAGGGTATGAGCAGTTCTTC.

This chain uses TRBV11-2 with TRBJ1-2; D perhaps matches TRBD1 (6 bases). V was pared by 6 bases and J by 8 bases, with 22 bases between. The CDR3 length is 15 residues. The germline CDR1 and CDR2 sequences are SGHAT and FQNNGV. In nucleotides, the CDR3 is TGTGCCAGCAGACAAGTCTCAGGGGACCTCCGCGGCTACACCTTC. This translates into CASRQVSGDLRGYTF.

This chain connects TRBV10-3 to TRBJ1-1; D may be TRBD1 (6 bases). The CDR3 has 14 amino acids. The germline V gene encodes CDR1 ENHRY and CDR2 SYGVKD. The V and J ends lost 3 bases and 4 bases respectively, with 12 bases between them. The CDR3 DNA follows: TGTGCCATCAGTGACGCGGGAGGGGGCACTGAAGCTTTCTTT. As protein: CAISDAGGGTEAFF.

This rearrangement joins TRBV5-8 to TRBJ2-7, with TRBD1 matching 9 bases. After removal of 6 bases from V and 4 bases from J, the junction contained 11 bases not matched to a gene. CDR3 size: 15 residues. Germline-derived CDR1 and CDR2 are SGHTS and YDEGEE. CDR3 residues: CASKGYRGQKYEQYF. The CDR3 DNA is TGTGCCAGCAAGGGTTACAGGGGGCAGAAGTACGAGCAGTACTTC.

The V gene is TRBV18, the J gene TRBJ2-7; D is perhaps TRBD2 (6 bases). V lost 6 bases, J lost 3 bases, and 15 bases lay in between. Germline V gene sequence: CDR1 KGHSH, CDR2 LQKENI. This CDR3 is 14 amino acids long. The CDR3 sequence: CASSSGTFDYEQYF. The DNA of the CDR3 is TGTGCCAGCTCGTCCGGGACTTTTGACTACGAGCAGTACTTC.

This clone showed up many times. The rearrangement uses TRBV25-1 and TRBJ1-6, with no clear D. The CDR3 is 13 amino acids. V was shortened by 2 bases and J by 16 bases, with 15 bases between the two germline ends. CDR1 and CDR2 from the germline V gene are MGHDK and SYGVNS. The CDR3 sequence: CASSERASEALHF. The CDR3 bases are TGTGCCAGCAGTGAACGTGCATCGGAGGCACTCCACTTT.

The count of this clone is one. The rearrangement joins TRBV19 to TRBJ2-1; tentative D call: TRBD2 (6 bases). The CDR3 covers 14 residues. The V end lost 3 bases, the J end lost 1 base, and 7 bases lay between the germline ends. Germline-derived CDR1 and CDR2 are LNHDA and SQIVND (reference sequence). The CDR3 loop is CASSILASYNEQFF. The CDR3 DNA reads as TGTGCCAGTAGTATCCTAGCGTCCTACAATGAGCAGTTCTTC.

This clone was detected only a few times. The chain employs TRBV30 and TRBJ1-1; D is uncertain. The CDR3 sequence is 14 residues long. Per germline, CDR1 GTSNPN and CDR2 SVGIG (reference sequence). V lost 2 bases to trimming and J lost 1 base, with 11 bases between them. Written as DNA, the CDR3 is TGTGCCTGGAGTATTACGAGGGCGAACACTGAAGCTTTCTTT. It is translated as CAWSITRANTEAFF.

This chain links TRBV28 with TRBJ2-7; 10 nucleotides align to TRBD1. The CDR3 sequence is 16 residues long. Germline V lookup: CDR1 MDHEN, CDR2 SYDVKM. V was clipped by 7 bases and J by 2 bases; unmatched bases: 11. The CDR3: CASIPTSGQGTYEQYF. The CDR3 DNA reads TGTGCCAGCATTCCAACTTCGGGACAGGGGACCTACGAGCAGTACTTC. The complete variable domain, with remaining parts taken from reference TRBV28 and TRBJ2-7, reads DVKVTQSSRYLVKRTGEKVFLECVQDMDHENMFWYRQDPGLGLRLIYFSYDVKMKEKGDIPEGYSVSREKKERFSLILESASTNQTSMYLCASIPTSGQGTYEQYFGPGTRLTVT.

The rearrangement uses TRBV4-3 and TRBJ2-1; D perhaps matches TRBD1 (7 bases). With 0 bases removed from V and 8 bases from J, the gap between germline ends came to 17 bases. The length of the CDR3 is 16 residues. Germline V gene sequence: CDR1 LGHNA, CDR2 YSLEER. The CDR3 spells CASSQEGSQGEDEQFF. The CDR3 coding sequence is TGCGCCAGCAGCCAAGAAGGGAGTCAGGGGGAGGATGAGCAGTTCTTC.

The V and J genes are TRBV5-1 and TRBJ1-3; tentative D call: TRBD1 (5 bases). The CDR3 is 16 amino acids. Germline V CDR1 and CDR2: SGHRS, YFSETQ. V was clipped by 1 base and J by 4 bases, with 15 bases between them. Here the CDR3 reads CASSLYGARDGNTIYF. The CDR3 nucleotides read TGCGCCAGCAGCTTGTACGGGGCGAGGGACGGAAACACCATATATTTT.

The chain uses TRBV6-1 and TRBJ2-2, with 7 bases fitting TRBD1. Germline V CDR1 and CDR2: MNHNS, SASEGT. The CDR3 length is 16 residues. The trim removed 4 bases at V and 6 bases at J, leaving 11 bases unmatched. CDR3 sequence: CASSGWDSLMAGELFF. The CDR3 nucleotides read TGTGCCAGCAGTGGCTGGGACAGCTTAATGGCCGGGGAGCTGTTTTTT.

The chain employs TRBV9 and TRBJ2-5, with 10 bases identical to TRBD1. Looked up from germline, CDR1 is SGDLS and CDR2 is YYNGEE. This CDR3 region has 14 residues. The junction had 5 bases not matched to a gene; V was cut back by 4 bases and J by 5 bases. CDR3 in DNA: TGTGCCAGCAGCCCGGGACAGGGGACGGAGACCCAGTACTTC. The encoded protein is CASSPGQGTETQYF. Complete variable domain (other parts from reference TRBV9 and TRBJ2-5): DSGVTQTPKHLITATGQRVTLRCSPRSGDLSVYWYQQSLDQGLQFLIQYYNGEERAKGNILERFSAQQFPDLHSELNLSSLELGDSALYFCASSPGQGTETQYFGPGTRLLVL.

The chain recombines TRBV5-4 with TRBJ2-1, with 11 bases matching TRBD2. The CDR3 has 12 amino acids. The J segment lost 12 bases and the V segment lost 4 bases, leaving 3 bases of the junction unmatched. CDR1 and CDR2 (germline): SGHNT, YYREEE (reference sequence). Written as DNA, the CDR3 is TGTGCCAGCAGCGCAACTAGCGGGGGGCAGTTCTTC. It encodes CASSATSGGQFF.

The chain carries TRBV5-4 and TRBJ2-7; 11 positions match TRBD2. This CDR3 region has 15 residues. The V segment lost 4 bases and the J segment 3 bases; nucleotides outside the gene matches: 6. The V gene's germline CDR1 is SGHNT and CDR2 YYREEE (reference sequence). CDR3 nucleotide sequence: TGTGCCAGCAGCCCGGTAGCGGGAGGGAACTACGAGCAGTACTTC. Its protein product is CASSPVAGGNYEQYF.

CDR3 DNA sequence: TGTGCCAGCAGTTCCCCACAAGAGACCCAGTACTTC. Translating gives CASSSPQETQYF. The rearrangement joins TRBV6-5 to TRBJ2-5; no clear D. Trimming removed 4 bases from V and 2 bases from J, with 5 bases in between. The germline V gene has CDR1 MNHEY and CDR2 SVGAGI. The CDR3 consists of 12 residues.

V usage is TRBV2 and J usage is TRBJ1-4; 9 bases line up with TRBD1. V dropped 7 bases and J dropped 0; count of bases not matched to a gene: 3. Per germline, CDR1 SNHLY and CDR2 FYNNEI. This CDR3 comprises 15 residues. The CDR3 loop reads CASKQGAATNEKLFF. The CDR3 DNA reads TGTGCCAGCAAACAGGGGGCCGCAACTAATGAAAAACTGTTTTTT. Full variable domain (missing parts from reference TRBV2 and TRBJ1-4): EPEVTQTPSHQVTQMGQEVILRCVPISNHLYFYWYRQILGQKVEFLVSFYNNEISEKSEIFDDQFSVERPDGSNFTLKIRSTKLEDSAMYFCASKQGAATNEKLFFGSGTQLSVL.